A selection of T cell receptor beta chains follows, all from one sample in a study of T cell repertoires in cytomegalovirus infection. TCRdb ran MiXCR on the reads and lists one entry per CDR3 protein. Here the sample spans about 97,000 distinct CDR3 sequences, 16% being singletons. Sequencing was carried out using PBMCs. The receptors here all came from a human donor in good health (CMV status not recorded). Some clones in this sample may be carry-over from other donors' samples. CDR3s include the opening cysteine and the closing phenylalanine or tryptophan. Fields, in order: CDR3 protein, CDR3 DNA, D gene, V gene, J gene, CDR3 length, clone size. A D gene is named only where the DNA matches it firmly. Size tells how often a clone was seen (once, few, many) or the class of an expanded clone, and some rows leave it out.

CDR3 protein: CASSLGAGPFDYGYTF
CDR3 DNA: TGTGCCAGCAGCTTAGGTGCAGGCCCTTTTGACTATGGCTACACCTTC
D gene: .
V gene: TRBV7-2
J gene: TRBJ1-2
CDR3 length: 16
clone size: many

CDR3 protein: CASSLRPLAGGFDTQYF
CDR3 DNA: TGTGCCAGCAGTTTAAGACCCCTAGCGGGGGGGTTCGATACGCAGTATTTT
D gene: TRBD2
V gene: TRBV12-3/TRBV12-4
J gene: TRBJ2-3
CDR3 length: 17
clone size: few

CDR3 protein: CASVLVGVNTEAFF
CDR3 DNA: TGTGCCAGCGTCCTCGTGGGGGTGAACACTGAAGCTTTCTTT
D gene: .
V gene: TRBV7-9
J gene: TRBJ1-1
CDR3 length: 14
clone size: many

CDR3 protein: CASSQVGAYEKLFF
CDR3 DNA: TGTGCCAGCAGCCAAGTGGGGGCATATGAAAAACTGTTTTTT
D gene: .
V gene: TRBV4-2
J gene: TRBJ1-4
CDR3 length: 14
clone size: few

CDR3 protein: CASSKGGQGHEQYF
CDR3 DNA: TGTGCCAGCAGTAAAGGCGGACAGGGCCACGAGCAGTACTTC
D gene: TRBD1
V gene: TRBV28
J gene: TRBJ2-7
CDR3 length: 14
clone size: many

CDR3 protein: CASSPFDEQYF
CDR3 DNA: TGTGCCAGCAGCCCTTTTGACGAGCAGTACTTC
D gene: .
V gene: TRBV7-2
J gene: TRBJ2-7
CDR3 length: 11
clone size: many

CDR3 protein: CASSFPTGTEAFF
CDR3 DNA: TGTGCCAGCAGCTTCCCCACGGGGACTGAAGCTTTCTTT
D gene: .
V gene: TRBV7-2
J gene: TRBJ1-1
CDR3 length: 13
clone size: few

CDR3 protein: CASSRSGGAITDTQYF
CDR3 DNA: TGTGCCAGCAGCAGAAGCGGGGGGGCCATAACAGATACGCAGTATTTT
D gene: TRBD2
V gene: TRBV9
J gene: TRBJ2-3
CDR3 length: 16
clone size: .

CDR3 protein: CASSFARGNEKLFF
CDR3 DNA: TGTGCCAGCAGTTTTGCCCGAGGGAATGAAAAACTGTTTTTT
D gene: .
V gene: TRBV28
J gene: TRBJ1-4
CDR3 length: 14
clone size: once

CDR3 protein: CASSLAGLSSYNEQFF
CDR3 DNA: TGTGCCAGCAGCTTAGCTGGACTAAGCTCCTACAATGAGCAGTTCTTC
D gene: .
V gene: TRBV7-2
J gene: TRBJ2-1
CDR3 length: 16
clone size: medium-sized

CDR3 protein: CASSITSFVGGTEAFF
CDR3 DNA: TGTGCCAGTAGTATCACTAGCTTTGTCGGGGGGACTGAAGCTTTCTTT
D gene: .
V gene: TRBV19
J gene: TRBJ1-1
CDR3 length: 16
clone size: .

CDR3 protein: CASSQDLQGVLNGYTF
CDR3 DNA: TGCGCCAGCAGCCAAGACCTCCAGGGAGTGTTGAACGGCTACACCTTC
D gene: .
V gene: TRBV4-3
J gene: TRBJ1-2
CDR3 length: 16
clone size: many

CDR3 protein: CASSRTGGSEQYF
CDR3 DNA: TGTGCCAGCAGCAGAACAGGGGGCTCCGAGCAGTACTTC
D gene: TRBD1
V gene: TRBV7-9
J gene: TRBJ2-7
CDR3 length: 13
clone size: .

CDR3 protein: CASSGTSFNEQFF
CDR3 DNA: TGTGCCAGCAGTGGGACTAGTTTCAATGAGCAGTTCTTC
D gene: TRBD2
V gene: TRBV25-1
J gene: TRBJ2-1
CDR3 length: 13
clone size: few

CDR3 protein: CASSAQGARGQYF
CDR3 DNA: TGTGCCAGCAGTGCGCAGGGGGCGCGAGGCCAGTACTTC
D gene: TRBD1
V gene: TRBV25-1
J gene: TRBJ2-5
CDR3 length: 13
clone size: .

CDR3 protein: CASSSPGRAYEQYF
CDR3 DNA: TGTGCCAGCAGTAGCCCGGGGCGGGCCTACGAGCAGTACTTC
D gene: .
V gene: TRBV28
J gene: TRBJ2-7
CDR3 length: 14
clone size: .

CDR3 protein: CASSMQGPGTGYTLHF
CDR3 DNA: TGTGCCAGCAGCATGCAGGGCCCTGGGACCGGGTACACCCTCCACTTT
D gene: .
V gene: TRBV7-2
J gene: TRBJ1-6
CDR3 length: 16
clone size: many

CDR3 protein: CASSPNRGDGGYTF
CDR3 DNA: TGTGCCAGCAGTCCAAACAGGGGAGATGGCGGCTACACCTTC
D gene: TRBD1
V gene: TRBV2
J gene: TRBJ1-2
CDR3 length: 14
clone size: .